This T cell receptor (beta chain) emerged from a study of T and B cells in COVID-19 patients. Blood genomic DNA input for TRB amplification was roughly 220-500 ng. CDR1 is SGHDN, CDR2 FVKESK, per germline. Trimming stripped 2 bases from V and 5 bases from J, with 9 bases between. The CDR3 runs to 14 residues. TRB rearrangements were amplified by multiplex PCR with BIOMED2 TRB-A/B primers. MiXCR, applied by TCRdb to the multiplex PCR reads, yields one record per CDR3 protein. This table has more than 4,000 distinct CDR3 sequences, 21% appearing once. Material for sequencing was blood. This TCR was recovered from a human donor with active COVID-19. V is TRBV14 and J is TRBJ1-4, with no clear D. As DNA, the CDR3 is TGTGCCAGCAGCCAACGGGTTATGAATGAAAAACTGTTTTTT. Protein product: CASSQRVMNEKLFF.